This T cell receptor beta chain comes out of a study of control samples from healthy donors and cancer patients. Measured with immunoSEQ multiplex PCR; TCRdb has only the in-frame clones, and not every one. The data contain over 10,000 clones, 90% to 95% of them singletons. Trimming left V 5 bases short and J 6 bases short, with 11 bases between. The CDR3 is made up of 13 amino acids. V is TRBV12-3 or TRBV12-4 and J is TRBJ1-5; D call uncertain. The TCR originated in an elderly man with lung cancer. What was sequenced was PBMCs. CDR3 in amino acids: CASSVDLGQPQHF. In DNA form, the CDR3 reads TGTGCCAGCAGTGTGGACTTGGGTCAGCCCCAGCATTTT.